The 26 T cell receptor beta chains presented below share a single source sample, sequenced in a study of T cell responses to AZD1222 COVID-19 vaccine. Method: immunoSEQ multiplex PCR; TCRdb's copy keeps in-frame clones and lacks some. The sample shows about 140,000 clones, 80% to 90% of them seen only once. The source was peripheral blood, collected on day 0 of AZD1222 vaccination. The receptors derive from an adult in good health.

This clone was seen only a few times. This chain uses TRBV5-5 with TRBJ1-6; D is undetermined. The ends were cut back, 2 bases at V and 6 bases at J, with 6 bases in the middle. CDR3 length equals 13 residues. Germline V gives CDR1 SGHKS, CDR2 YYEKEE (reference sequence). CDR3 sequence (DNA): TGTGCCAGCAGCTTACAGCTTAATTCACCCCTCCACTTT. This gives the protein CASSLQLNSPLHF.

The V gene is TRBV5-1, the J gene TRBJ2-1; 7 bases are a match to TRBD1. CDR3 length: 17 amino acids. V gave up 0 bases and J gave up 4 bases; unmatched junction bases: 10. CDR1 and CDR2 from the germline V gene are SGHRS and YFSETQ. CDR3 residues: CASSLVNSGTVYNEQFF. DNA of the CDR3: TGCGCCAGCAGCTTGGTGAACTCCGGGACAGTTTACAATGAGCAGTTCTTC. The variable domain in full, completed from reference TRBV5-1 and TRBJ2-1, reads KAGVTQTPRYLIKTRGQQVTLSCSPISGHRSVSWYQQTPGQGLQFLFEYFSETQRNKGNFPGRFSGRQFSNSRSEMNVSTLELGDSALYLCASSLVNSGTVYNEQFFGPGTRLTVL.

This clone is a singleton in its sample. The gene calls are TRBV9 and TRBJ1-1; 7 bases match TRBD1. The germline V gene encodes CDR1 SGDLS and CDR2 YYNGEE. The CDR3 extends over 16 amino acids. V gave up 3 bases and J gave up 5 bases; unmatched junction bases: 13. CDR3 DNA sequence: TGTGCCAGCAGCGGACCAAATTTCAGGGGGGAAACTGAAGCTTTCTTT. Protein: CASSGPNFRGETEAFF.

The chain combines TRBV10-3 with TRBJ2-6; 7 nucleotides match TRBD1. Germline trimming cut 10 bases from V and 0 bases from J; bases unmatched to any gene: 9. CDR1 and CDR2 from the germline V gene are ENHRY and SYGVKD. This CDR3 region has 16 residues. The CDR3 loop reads CATRQGVSSGANVLTF. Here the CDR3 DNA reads TGTGCCACCCGGCAGGGGGTGTCCTCTGGGGCCAACGTCCTGACTTTC.

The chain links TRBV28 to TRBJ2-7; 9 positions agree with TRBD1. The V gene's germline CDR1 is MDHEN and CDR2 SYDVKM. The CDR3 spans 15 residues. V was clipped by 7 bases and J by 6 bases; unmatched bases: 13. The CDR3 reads CASNLARDRVCEQYF. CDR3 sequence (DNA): TGTGCCAGCAACTTGGCCAGGGACAGGGTGTGCGAGCAGTACTTC.

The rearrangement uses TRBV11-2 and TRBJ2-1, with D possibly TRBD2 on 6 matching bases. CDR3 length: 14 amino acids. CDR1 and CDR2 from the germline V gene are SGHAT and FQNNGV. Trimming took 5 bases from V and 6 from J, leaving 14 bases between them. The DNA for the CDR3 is TGTGCCAGCAGCACCCTTCAGGGACTCAATGAGCAGTTCTTC. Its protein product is CASSTLQGLNEQFF.

CDR3 protein: CASSQGTANTGELFF. The CDR3 region has the DNA TGTGCCAGCAGCCAAGGAACGGCGAACACCGGGGAGCTGTTTTTT. V usage is TRBV3-1 (or the pseudogene TRBV3-2) and J usage is TRBJ2-2; D uncertain. This CDR3 is built from 15 residues. Trimming removed 1 base from V and 0 bases from J, with 6 bases in between. Germline-derived CDR1 and CDR2 are LGHDT and YNNKEL (reference sequence).

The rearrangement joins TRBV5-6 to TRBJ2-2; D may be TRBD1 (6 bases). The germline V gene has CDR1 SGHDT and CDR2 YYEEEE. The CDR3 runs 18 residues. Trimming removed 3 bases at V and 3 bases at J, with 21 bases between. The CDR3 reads CASSSLIRGTWDTGELFF. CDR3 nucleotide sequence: TGTGCCAGCAGCTCGCTAATTAGGGGGACGTGGGACACCGGGGAGCTGTTTTTT.

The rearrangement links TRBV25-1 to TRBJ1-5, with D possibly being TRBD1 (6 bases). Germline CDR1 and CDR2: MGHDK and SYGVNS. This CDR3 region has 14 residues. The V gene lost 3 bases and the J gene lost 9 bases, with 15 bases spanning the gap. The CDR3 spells CASSDGGLGGPQHF. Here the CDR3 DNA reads TGTGCCAGCAGTGATGGGGGGCTCGGAGGGCCCCAGCATTTT. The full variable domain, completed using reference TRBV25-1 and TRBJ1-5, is EADIYQTPRYLVIGTGKKITLECSQTMGHDKMYWYQQDPGMELHLIHYSYGVNSTEKGDLSSESTVSRIRTEHFPLTLESARPSHTSQYLCASSDGGLGGPQHFGDGTRLSIL.

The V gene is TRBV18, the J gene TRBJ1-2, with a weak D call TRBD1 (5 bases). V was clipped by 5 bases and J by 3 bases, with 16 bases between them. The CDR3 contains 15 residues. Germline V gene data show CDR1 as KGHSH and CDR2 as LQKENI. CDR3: CASSVEGSAYYGYTF. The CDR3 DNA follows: TGTGCCAGCTCAGTGGAGGGGTCCGCCTACTATGGCTACACCTTC.

CDR3 protein: CASSQPGVETGNTIYF. CDR3 DNA: TGTGCCAGTAGTCAGCCGGGGGTCGAAACTGGAAACACCATATATTTT. V gene TRBV19 combines with J gene TRBJ1-3; possible D gene TRBD1, 5 bases. There are 16 residues in the CDR3. Trimming pared 5 bases from V and 2 bases from J, leaving 16 bases between. Germline V gene sequence: CDR1 LNHDA, CDR2 SQIVND (reference sequence).

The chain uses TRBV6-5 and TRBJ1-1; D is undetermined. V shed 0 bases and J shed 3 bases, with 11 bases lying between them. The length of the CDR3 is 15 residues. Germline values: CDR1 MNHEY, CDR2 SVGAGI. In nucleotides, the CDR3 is TGTGCCAGCAGTTACTCGAGAGGCGGGTACACTGAAGCTTTCTTT. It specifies CASSYSRGGYTEAFF.

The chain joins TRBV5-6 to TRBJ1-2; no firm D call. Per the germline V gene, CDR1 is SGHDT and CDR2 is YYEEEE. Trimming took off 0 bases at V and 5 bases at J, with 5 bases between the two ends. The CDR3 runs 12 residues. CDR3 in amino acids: CASSLGGYGYTF. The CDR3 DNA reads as TGTGCCAGCAGCTTGGGAGGTTATGGCTACACCTTC.

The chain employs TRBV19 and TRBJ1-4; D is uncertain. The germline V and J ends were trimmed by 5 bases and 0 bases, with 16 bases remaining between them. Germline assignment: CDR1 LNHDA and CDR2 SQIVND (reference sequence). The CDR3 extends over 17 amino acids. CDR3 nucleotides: TGTGCCAGTAGTTCATTTCGAGACACTGCAACTAATGAAAAACTGTTTTTT. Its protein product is CASSSFRDTATNEKLFF. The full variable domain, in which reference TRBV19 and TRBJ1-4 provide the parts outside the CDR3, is DGGITQSPKYLFRKEGQNVTLSCEQNLNHDAMYWYRQDPGQGLRLIYYSQIVNDFQKGDIAEGYSVSREKKESFPLTVTSAQKNPTAFYLCASSSFRDTATNEKLFFGSGTQLSVL.

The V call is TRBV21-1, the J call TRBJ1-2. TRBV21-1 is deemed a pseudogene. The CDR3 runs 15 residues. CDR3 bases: TGTGCCAGCAACCCACTGGCGGGGTTCTATGTCGGCTACACCTTC. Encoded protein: CASNPLAGFYVGYTF.

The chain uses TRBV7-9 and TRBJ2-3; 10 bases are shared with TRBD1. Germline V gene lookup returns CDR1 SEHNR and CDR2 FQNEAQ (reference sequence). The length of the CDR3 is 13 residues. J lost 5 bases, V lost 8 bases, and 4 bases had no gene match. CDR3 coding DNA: TGTGCCAGCCGACAGGGGGCAATAGATACGCAGTATTTT. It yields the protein CASRQGAIDTQYF.

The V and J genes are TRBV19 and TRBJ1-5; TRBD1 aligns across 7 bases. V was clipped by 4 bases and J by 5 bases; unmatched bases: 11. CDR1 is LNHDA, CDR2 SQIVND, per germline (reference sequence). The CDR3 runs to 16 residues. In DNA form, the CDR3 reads TGTGCCAGTAGTACCCTCGGGGAGGGGGCGCATCAGCCCCAGCATTTT. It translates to CASSTLGEGAHQPQHF.

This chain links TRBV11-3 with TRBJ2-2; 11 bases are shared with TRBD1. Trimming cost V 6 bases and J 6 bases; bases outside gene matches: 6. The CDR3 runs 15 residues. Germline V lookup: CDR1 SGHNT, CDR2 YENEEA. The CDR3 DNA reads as TGTGCCAGCAGACCCGGACAGGGGGCGGCCGGGGAGCTGTTTTTT. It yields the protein CASRPGQGAAGELFF.

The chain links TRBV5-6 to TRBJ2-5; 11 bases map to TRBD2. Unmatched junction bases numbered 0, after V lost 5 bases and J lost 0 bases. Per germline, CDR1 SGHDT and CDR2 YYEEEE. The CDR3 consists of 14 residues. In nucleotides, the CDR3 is TGTGCCAGCAGACTAGCGGGGGACCAAGAGACCCAGTACTTC. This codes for CASRLAGDQETQYF.

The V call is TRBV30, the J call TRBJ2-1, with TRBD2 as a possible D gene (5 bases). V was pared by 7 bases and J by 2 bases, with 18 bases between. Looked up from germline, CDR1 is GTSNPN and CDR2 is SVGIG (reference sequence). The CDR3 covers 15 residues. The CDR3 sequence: CASNRLPPTYNEQFF. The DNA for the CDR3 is TGTGCCTCAAACAGACTACCCCCAACCTACAATGAGCAGTTCTTC.

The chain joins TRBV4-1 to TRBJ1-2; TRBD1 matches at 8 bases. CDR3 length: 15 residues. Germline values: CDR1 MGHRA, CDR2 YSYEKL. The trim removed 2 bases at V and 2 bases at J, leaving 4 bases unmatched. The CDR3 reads CASSQPDRVNYGYTF. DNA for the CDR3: TGCGCCAGCAGCCAACCGGACAGGGTGAACTATGGCTACACCTTC.

CDR3 sequence: CSVGSRGTPSSGANVLTF. The CDR3 DNA reads TGCAGCGTTGGGAGTCGGGGGACACCAAGCTCTGGGGCCAACGTCCTGACTTTC. The genes are TRBV29-1 and TRBJ2-6; D may correspond to TRBD1 or TRBD2 (6 bases each). The CDR3 runs 18 residues. Looked up from germline, CDR1 is SQVTM and CDR2 is ANQGSEA. Trimming took off 4 bases at V and 0 bases at J, with 19 bases between the two ends.

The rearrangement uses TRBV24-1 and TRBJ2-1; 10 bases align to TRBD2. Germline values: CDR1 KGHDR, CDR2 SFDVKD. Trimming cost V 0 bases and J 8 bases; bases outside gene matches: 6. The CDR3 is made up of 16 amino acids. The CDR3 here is CATSDLSSGRTYEQFF. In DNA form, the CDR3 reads TGTGCCACCAGTGATTTGAGTAGCGGGAGGACCTATGAGCAGTTCTTC.

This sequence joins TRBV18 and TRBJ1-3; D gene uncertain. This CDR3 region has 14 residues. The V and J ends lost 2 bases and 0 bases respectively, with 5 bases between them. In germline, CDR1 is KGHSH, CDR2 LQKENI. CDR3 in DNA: TGTGCCAGCTCACCAGGAGTCTCTGGAAACACCATATATTTT. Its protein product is CASSPGVSGNTIYF.

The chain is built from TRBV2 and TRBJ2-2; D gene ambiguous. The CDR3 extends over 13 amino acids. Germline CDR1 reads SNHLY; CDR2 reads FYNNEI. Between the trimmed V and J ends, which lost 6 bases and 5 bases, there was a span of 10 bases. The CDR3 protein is CASRDFETGELFF. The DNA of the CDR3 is TGTGCCAGCAGGGATTTTGAGACCGGGGAGCTGTTTTTT.

The CDR3 coding sequence is TGTGCCAGTAGTATTTCCCTGGTTAACACTGAAGCTTTCTTT. Protein sequence: CASSISLVNTEAFF. The chain employs TRBV19 and TRBJ1-1; D unresolved. Trimming left V 3 bases short and J 2 bases short, with 10 bases between. The CDR3 totals 14 residues. CDR1 LNHDA and CDR2 SQIVND come from the germline V gene (reference sequence).